This TCR beta chain stems from a study of cytomegalovirus exposure and HLA in healthy donors (dated by TCRdb to the late 2010s). Some background on the complete study: According to a later analysis, one platform produced both the approximately 110 validation repertoires and the 666 repertoires of the first cohort. Besides the first cohort of more than 650 subjects, a separate validation cohort made up of about 120 different subjects was used. The study aimed to test whether signatures of past pathogen exposure could be identified by cataloging public T cell receptors. High-throughput TCR immunosequencing, statistical association of individual TCRs with disease status, and machine learning were combined to predict cytomegalovirus infection status.

The study at large found these results: In both the original and validation cohorts, the classifier was reported to diagnose cytomegalovirus status with high specificity and sensitivity. In vitro tests confirmed that a few of the cytomegalovirus-associated TCR beta chains recognize cytomegalovirus antigens. The study gave a list of under 200 TCR beta chains associated with cytomegalovirus. The validation cohort had no HLA typing available for a later analysis, so co-occurrence within that cohort was assessed over all 120 or so repertoires. In a later analysis, TCRs clustered in the first cohort were found to also tend to co-occur in the 110 or so validation repertoires, with approximately 93% of cluster scores above 0. According to the authors, the approach could potentially be generalized to other disease states and immunological phenotypes. Most TCR sequences were observed very rarely across donors, whereas some public TCRs were present in many individuals.

Comments on this clone: Its antigen remains unidentified. Base qualities are not at hand, and no much larger clone is one base apart.

Libraries were constructed by the immunoSEQ multiplex PCR assay. The original methods were these. To diagnose cytomegalovirus status from the catalog of TCR beta chain sequences, a statistical classification framework was built. Drawn from immuneACCESS, this table holds only the in-frame rearrangements with V and J called that TCRdb kept. Clones are partly lost; checked studies trace under half to an unresolved V gene and leave the rest unexplained. V, J and clone size reflect that table, while D and trimming were determined from the DNA. For this sample there are under 250,000 clones; about nine tenths appear just once. The ten largest make up roughly 2% of the sample. The junction shows trimming of 9 bases on V and 3 bases on J, and the gene matches do not reach 9 bases of it. The CDR3 measures 14 amino acids from cysteine to phenylalanine. The read is trimmed to its CDR3 DNA, 42 bases read in frame from base 1. CDR1 and CDR2 are read off the germline V gene as MDHEN and SYDVKM.

The donors belonged to the validation cohort of approximately 130 subjects, which was separate from the approximately 700-subject first cohort. The receptor chain draws on TRBV28 and TRBJ2-7; TRBD1 fits 9 bases in the junction. What was sequenced was PBMCs. The receptor was derived from a young woman in good health and CMV-seropositive. Read as DNA, the sequence is TGTGCCAGTTCGCCGGGACAGGGTCGCTACGAGCAGTACTTC. It translates as CASSPGQGRYEQYF.